The rows below give T cell receptor beta chains drawn from one sample of a study of T cell repertoires in cytomegalovirus infection. Their specific antigens are unknown. TCRdb called the reads again in MiXCR, with one record for every CDR3 protein. The table records about 340,000 distinct CDR3 sequences, just under 30% of them present only once. The source material was cultured PBMCs, sampled from culture after CMV antigen stimulation. The receptors were gathered from a human donor in good health (CMV status not recorded). Some clones in this sample may be carry-over from other donors' samples. The CDR3 runs from the conserved cysteine through the conserved F or W. D genes are given only for firm matches. The size of a clone is reported for some rows only, either as once, few or many, or as a class for expanded clones.

v_call: TRBV5-1
clone_size: NA
d_call: NA
j_call: TRBJ1-5
cdr3_nt: TGCGCCAGCAGCCCAGACGGAGGTAGCAATCAGCCCCAGCATTTT
cdr3_aa: CASSPDGGSNQPQHF

v_call: TRBV15
clone_size: NA
d_call: NA
j_call: TRBJ1-1
cdr3_nt: TGTGCCACCAGCAGATCGGAAGTAGCTGAAGCTTTCTTT
cdr3_aa: CATSRSEVAEAFF

v_call: TRBV7-6
clone_size: many
d_call: TRBD2
j_call: TRBJ2-1
cdr3_nt: TGTGCCAGCAGCGCTTGGACTAGCGGCCACAATGAGCAGTTCTTC
cdr3_aa: CASSAWTSGHNEQFF

v_call: TRBV29-1
clone_size: NA
d_call: NA
j_call: TRBJ1-4
cdr3_nt: TGCAGCGCCACCGGGGGGCCGGCTGGTGAAAAACTGTTTTTT
cdr3_aa: CSATGGPAGEKLFF

v_call: TRBV19
clone_size: NA
d_call: NA
j_call: TRBJ1-5
cdr3_nt: TGTGCCAGTAGTACGTTGGGGCAGGCAAATAATCAGCCCCAGCATTTT
cdr3_aa: CASSTLGQANNQPQHF

v_call: TRBV2
clone_size: NA
d_call: NA
j_call: TRBJ2-4
cdr3_nt: TGTGCCAGCAACAGGGAAAACAAAAACATTCAGTACTTC
cdr3_aa: CASNRENKNIQYF

v_call: TRBV5-1
clone_size: NA
d_call: NA
j_call: TRBJ1-2
cdr3_nt: TGCGCCAGCAGCTTGGTGGCAGGGGAGAACTATGGCTACACCTTC
cdr3_aa: CASSLVAGENYGYTF

v_call: TRBV5-6
clone_size: NA
d_call: TRBD2
j_call: TRBJ2-1
cdr3_nt: TGTGCCAGCAGCTTGCCCGGGAGGAACGTTGAGCAGTTCTTC
cdr3_aa: CASSLPGRNVEQFF

v_call: TRBV2
clone_size: NA
d_call: TRBD1
j_call: TRBJ1-1
cdr3_nt: TGTGCCAGCAGTGAAGGTTGGGACAGTAACACTGAAGCTTTCTTT
cdr3_aa: CASSEGWDSNTEAFF

v_call: TRBV28
clone_size: few
d_call: TRBD2
j_call: TRBJ2-3
cdr3_nt: TGTGCCAGCAGGGAGGCTAGCGGGAGTGCCCCAGATACGCAGTATTTT
cdr3_aa: CASREASGSAPDTQYF

v_call: TRBV7-3
clone_size: NA
d_call: TRBD2
j_call: TRBJ2-2
cdr3_nt: TGTGCCAGCAGCCCTGGGACTAGCGGGGGTGCCTCCACCGGGGAGCTGTTTTTT
cdr3_aa: CASSPGTSGGASTGELFF